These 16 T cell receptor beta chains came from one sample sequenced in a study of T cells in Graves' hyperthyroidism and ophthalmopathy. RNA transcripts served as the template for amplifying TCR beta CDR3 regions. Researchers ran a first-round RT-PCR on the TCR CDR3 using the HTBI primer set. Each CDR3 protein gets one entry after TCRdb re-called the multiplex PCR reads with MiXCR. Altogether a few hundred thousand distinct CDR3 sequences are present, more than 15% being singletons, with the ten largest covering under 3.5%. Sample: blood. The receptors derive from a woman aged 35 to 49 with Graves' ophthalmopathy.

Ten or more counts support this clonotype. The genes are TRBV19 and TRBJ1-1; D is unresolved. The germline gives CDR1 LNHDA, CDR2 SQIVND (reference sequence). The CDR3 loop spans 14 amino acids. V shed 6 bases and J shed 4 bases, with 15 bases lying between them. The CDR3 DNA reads TGTGCCAGTAGACCAAGGGAACGAGGCACTGAAGCTTTCTTT. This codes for CASRPRERGTEAFF.

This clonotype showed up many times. The chain's CDR3 is CASSGRPGQTTYEQYF. DNA of the CDR3: TGTGCCAGCAGTGGAAGACCGGGACAGACGACGTACGAGCAGTACTTC. The V call is TRBV2, the J call TRBJ2-7, with 7 positions matching TRBD1. Trimming at V came to 4 bases and at J to 4 bases, leaving 13 bases not matched to a gene. CDR1 is SNHLY, CDR2 FYNNEI, per germline. The CDR3 length is 16 residues.

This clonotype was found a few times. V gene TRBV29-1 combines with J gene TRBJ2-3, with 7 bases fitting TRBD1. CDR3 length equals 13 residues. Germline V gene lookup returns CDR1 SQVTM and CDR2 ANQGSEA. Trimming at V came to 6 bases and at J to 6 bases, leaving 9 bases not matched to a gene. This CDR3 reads CSVQTGFVDTQYF. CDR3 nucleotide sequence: TGCAGCGTCCAGACAGGGTTCGTGGATACGCAGTATTTT.

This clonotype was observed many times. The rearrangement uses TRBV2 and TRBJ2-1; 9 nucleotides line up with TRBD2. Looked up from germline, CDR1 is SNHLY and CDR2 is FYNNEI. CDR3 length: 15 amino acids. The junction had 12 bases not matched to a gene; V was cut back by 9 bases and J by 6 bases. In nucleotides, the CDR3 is TGTGCCAGTCAAGGGCCTAGCGGGGTACCCAATGAGCAGTTCTTC. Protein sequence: CASQGPSGVPNEQFF.

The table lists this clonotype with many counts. This chain's CDR3 is CASGSRRSGRALAETQYF. The CDR3 DNA is TGCGCCAGCGGCTCCCGGAGGAGCGGGAGGGCCCTCGCGGAGACCCAGTACTTC. The chain combines TRBV5-1 with TRBJ2-5; 10 positions match TRBD2. The CDR3 is made up of 18 amino acids. CDR1 SGHRS and CDR2 YFSETQ come from the germline V gene. V lost 7 bases and J lost 5; bases outside the gene matches: 20.

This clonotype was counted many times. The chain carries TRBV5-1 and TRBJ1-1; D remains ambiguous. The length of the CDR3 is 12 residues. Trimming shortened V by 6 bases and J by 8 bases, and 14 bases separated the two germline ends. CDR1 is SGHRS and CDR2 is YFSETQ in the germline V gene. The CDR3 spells CASIRTGLEAFF. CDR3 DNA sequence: TGCGCCAGCATCCGGACGGGTTTAGAAGCTTTCTTT.

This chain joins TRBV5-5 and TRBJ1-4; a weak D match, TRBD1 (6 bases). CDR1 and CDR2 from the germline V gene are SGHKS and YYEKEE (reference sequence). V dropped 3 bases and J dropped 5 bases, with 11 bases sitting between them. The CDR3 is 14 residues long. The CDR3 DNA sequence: TGTGCCAGCAGCTCAGGGGCCAGGAATGAAAAACTGTTTTTT. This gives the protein CASSSGARNEKLFF.

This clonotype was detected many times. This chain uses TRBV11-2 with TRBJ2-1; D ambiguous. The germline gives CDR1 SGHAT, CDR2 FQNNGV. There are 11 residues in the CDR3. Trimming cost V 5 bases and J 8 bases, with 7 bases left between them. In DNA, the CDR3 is TGTGCCAGCAGCATTGTAGATGAGCAGTTCTTC. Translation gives CASSIVDEQFF.

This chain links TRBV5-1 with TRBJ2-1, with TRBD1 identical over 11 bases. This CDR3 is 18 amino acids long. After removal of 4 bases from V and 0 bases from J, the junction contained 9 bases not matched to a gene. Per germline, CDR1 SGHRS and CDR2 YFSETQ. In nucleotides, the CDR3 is TGCGCCAGCAGCCCAGGACAGGGGGCTTTTAGCTCCTACAATGAGCAGTTCTTC. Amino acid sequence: CASSPGQGAFSSYNEQFF.

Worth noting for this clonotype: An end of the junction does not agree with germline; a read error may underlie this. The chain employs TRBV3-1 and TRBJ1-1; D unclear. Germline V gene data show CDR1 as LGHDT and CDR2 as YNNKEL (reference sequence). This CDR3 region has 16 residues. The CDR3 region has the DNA TGTGCCAGCAGCCAAGTACAGTCGGTCCTGAACACTGGAGCTTTCTTT. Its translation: CASSQVQSVLNTGAFF.

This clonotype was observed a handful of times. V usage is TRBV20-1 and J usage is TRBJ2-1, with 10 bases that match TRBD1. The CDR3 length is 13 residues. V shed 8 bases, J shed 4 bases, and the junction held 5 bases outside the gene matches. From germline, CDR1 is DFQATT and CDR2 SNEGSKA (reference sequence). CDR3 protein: CSTGTGDYNEQFF. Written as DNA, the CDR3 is TGCAGTACCGGGACAGGGGATTACAATGAGCAGTTCTTC.

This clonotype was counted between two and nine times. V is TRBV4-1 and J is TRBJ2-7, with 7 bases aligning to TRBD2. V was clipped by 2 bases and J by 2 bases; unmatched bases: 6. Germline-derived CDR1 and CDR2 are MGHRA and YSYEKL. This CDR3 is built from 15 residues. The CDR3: CASSQITGLAYEQYF. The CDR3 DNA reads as TGCGCCAGCAGCCAAATCACCGGACTAGCCTACGAGCAGTACTTC.

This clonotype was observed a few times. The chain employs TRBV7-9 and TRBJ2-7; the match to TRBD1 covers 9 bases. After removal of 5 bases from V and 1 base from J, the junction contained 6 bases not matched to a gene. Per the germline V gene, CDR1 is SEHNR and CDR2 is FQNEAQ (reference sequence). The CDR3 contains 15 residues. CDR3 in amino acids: CASSPYGQGSYEQYF. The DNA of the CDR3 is TGTGCCAGCAGCCCCTATGGACAGGGGTCCTACGAGCAGTACTTC.

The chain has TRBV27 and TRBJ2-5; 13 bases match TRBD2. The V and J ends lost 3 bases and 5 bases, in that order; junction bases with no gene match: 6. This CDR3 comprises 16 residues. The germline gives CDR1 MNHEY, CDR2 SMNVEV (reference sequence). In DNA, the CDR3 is TGTGCCAGCAGTTTCCTACTAGCGGGAGGGCCGGAGACCCAGTACTTC. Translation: CASSFLLAGGPETQYF.

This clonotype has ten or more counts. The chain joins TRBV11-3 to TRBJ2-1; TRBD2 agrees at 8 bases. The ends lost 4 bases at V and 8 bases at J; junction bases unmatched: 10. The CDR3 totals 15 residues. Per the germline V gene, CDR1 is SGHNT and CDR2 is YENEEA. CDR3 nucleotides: TGTGCCAGCAGCTCCCGGGGGGGGGGGAAATATGAGCAGTTCTTC. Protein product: CASSSRGGGKYEQFF. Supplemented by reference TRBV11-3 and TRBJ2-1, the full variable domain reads EAGVVQSPRYKIIEKKQPVAFWCNPISGHNTLYWYLQNLGQGPELLIRYENEEAVDDSQLPKDRFSAERLKGVDSTLKIQPAELGDSAVYLCASSSRGGGKYEQFFGPGTRLTVL.

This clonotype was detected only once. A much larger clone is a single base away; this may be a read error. CDR3 loop: CASSPQPYSNQPQHF. DNA of the CDR3: TGTGCCAGCAGTCCTCAGCCGTATAGCAATCAGCCCCAGCATTTT. The chain links TRBV6-1 to TRBJ1-5; D gene unclear. CDR1 and CDR2 from the germline V gene are MNHNS and SASEGT. This CDR3 has 15 residues. V was cut by 5 bases and J by 0 bases, with 11 bases left in between.